Listed below are T cell receptor beta chains from one sample, sequenced in a study of cytomegalovirus exposure and HLA in healthy donors. The repertoire was sequenced with immunoSEQ multiplex PCR; TCRdb's copy has only in-frame clones and lacks some. The data show some 170,000 clones, around 96% seen once. Sequenced input: PBMCs. The source is a woman aged 18-30 years in good health and CMV-seronegative. The CDR3 runs from the conserved cysteine through the conserved F or W. Each record gives: D gene, J gene, clone size, V gene, CDR3 DNA, CDR3 protein. The D gene is left open where the match is weak. Size is omitted from some rows. Given values are once, few, many or a class for expanded clones.

d_call: .
j_call: TRBJ2-1
clone_size: .
v_call: TRBV6-1
cdr3_nt: TGTGCCAGCAGTGAAGGCGATGAGCAGTTCTTC
cdr3_aa: CASSEGDEQFF

d_call: .
j_call: TRBJ2-3
clone_size: once
v_call: TRBV19
cdr3_nt: TGTGCCAGTAGTCAGGGGAGAGTAACGCAGTATTTT
cdr3_aa: CASSQGRVTQYF

d_call: TRBD1
j_call: TRBJ1-1
clone_size: .
v_call: TRBV30
cdr3_nt: TGTGCCTGGAAAGGGACAGCCCTTCCACTGAACACTGAAGCTTTCTTT
cdr3_aa: CAWKGTALPLNTEAFF

d_call: .
j_call: TRBJ2-5
clone_size: .
v_call: TRBV11-2
cdr3_nt: TGTGCCAGCAGCTTAGATAGAGAGACCCAGTACTTC
cdr3_aa: CASSLDRETQYF

d_call: .
j_call: TRBJ2-7
clone_size: .
v_call: TRBV4-1
cdr3_nt: TGCGCCAGCAGCCAACCAGACAGACCTTCCTACGAGCAGTACTTC
cdr3_aa: CASSQPDRPSYEQYF

d_call: .
j_call: TRBJ2-5
clone_size: .
v_call: TRBV27
cdr3_nt: TGTGCCAGCAGTCCCGGAGGGGAGACCCAGTACTTC
cdr3_aa: CASSPGGETQYF

d_call: .
j_call: TRBJ1-2
clone_size: .
v_call: TRBV10-1
cdr3_nt: TGCGCCAGCAGTGAATCCCGCGGACTAACGGGCTATGGCTACACCTTC
cdr3_aa: CASSESRGLTGYGYTF

d_call: TRBD1
j_call: TRBJ1-2
clone_size: .
v_call: TRBV15
cdr3_nt: TGTGCCACCAGCAGAGAACTCACCCGGACAGGGGAATATGGCTACACCTTC
cdr3_aa: CATSRELTRTGEYGYTF

d_call: .
j_call: TRBJ1-1
clone_size: .
v_call: TRBV6-1
cdr3_nt: TGTGCCAGCAGTAAATCATTAGGAGGGACTGAAGCTTTCTTT
cdr3_aa: CASSKSLGGTEAFF

d_call: TRBD2
j_call: TRBJ2-7
clone_size: .
v_call: TRBV7-2
cdr3_nt: TGTGCCAGCAGCTTAGCCCCCGGCGGGGGGGCCTACGAGCAGTACTTC
cdr3_aa: CASSLAPGGGAYEQYF

d_call: .
j_call: TRBJ2-3
clone_size: once
v_call: TRBV6-5
cdr3_nt: TGTGCCAGCAGTCCCAACACAGATACGCAGTATTTT
cdr3_aa: CASSPNTDTQYF

d_call: .
j_call: TRBJ1-2
clone_size: .
v_call: TRBV29-1
cdr3_nt: TGCAGCTCCCAGGGCGGCGGCTTTGATGGCTACACCTTC
cdr3_aa: CSSQGGGFDGYTF

d_call: TRBD1
j_call: TRBJ1-6
clone_size: .
v_call: TRBV19
cdr3_nt: TGTGCCAGTAGTGTGGACAGGGATAATTCACCCCTCCACTTT
cdr3_aa: CASSVDRDNSPLHF

d_call: .
j_call: TRBJ1-1
clone_size: once
v_call: TRBV7-9
cdr3_nt: TGTGCCAGCAGGGGTGGTCAGGTCGGGGTGAACACTGAAGCTTTCTTT
cdr3_aa: CASRGGQVGVNTEAFF

d_call: TRBD1
j_call: TRBJ1-6
clone_size: once
v_call: TRBV2
cdr3_nt: TGTGCCGGCGGACAGGGGACCAACTCCTATAATTCACCCCTCCACTTT
cdr3_aa: CAGGQGTNSYNSPLHF

d_call: .
j_call: TRBJ1-1
clone_size: .
v_call: TRBV13
cdr3_nt: TGTGCCAGCAGCTTAGGGGCAGGGCGGTCGAACACTGAAGCTTTCTTT
cdr3_aa: CASSLGAGRSNTEAFF

d_call: TRBD2
j_call: TRBJ2-3
clone_size: .
v_call: TRBV5-4
cdr3_nt: TGTGCCAGCAGCTTGGGGCTAGCGGGCCCCACAGATACGCAGTATTTT
cdr3_aa: CASSLGLAGPTDTQYF

d_call: .
j_call: TRBJ2-2
clone_size: .
v_call: TRBV27
cdr3_nt: TGTGCCAGCAGGGACCTAGGGAGAAGTTTTACGAACACCGGGGAGCTGTTTTTT
cdr3_aa: CASRDLGRSFTNTGELFF

d_call: .
j_call: TRBJ1-1
clone_size: .
v_call: TRBV27
cdr3_nt: TGTGCCAGCAGTTTAAGGGCGGAAGGGGGTGAAGCTTTCTTT
cdr3_aa: CASSLRAEGGEAFF

d_call: .
j_call: TRBJ2-7
clone_size: .
v_call: TRBV14
cdr3_nt: TGTGCCAGCAGCCCTGGGGGGGGGCCCCTGACGGACGAGCAGTACTTC
cdr3_aa: CASSPGGGPLTDEQYF

d_call: TRBD2
j_call: TRBJ2-2
clone_size: .
v_call: TRBV5-4
cdr3_nt: TGTGCCAGCAGCCCCGGACTAGCCGGGGAGCTGTTTTTT
cdr3_aa: CASSPGLAGELFF

d_call: .
j_call: TRBJ2-2
clone_size: .
v_call: TRBV5-1
cdr3_nt: TGCGCCAGCGAGGGCATGAACACCGGGGAGCTGTTTTTT
cdr3_aa: CASEGMNTGELFF

d_call: .
j_call: TRBJ2-3
clone_size: .
v_call: TRBV9
cdr3_nt: TGTGCCAGCAGCGTTAGCGGTGGCACAGATACGCAGTATTTT
cdr3_aa: CASSVSGGTDTQYF